Listed below are T cell receptor beta chains from one sample, sequenced in a study of T-cell memory formation after mild COVID-19. One entry per CDR3 protein results from TCRdb running MiXCR on the 5' RACE reads. Altogether 210,000 or so distinct CDR3 sequences are present, around 27% being singletons, with the ten largest covering more than 9.5%. Sequencing was done on a sample of PBMCs or a T cell subset sorted from them (not recorded which). The source is an adult woman who had mild COVID-19 (a few samples of this study predate the infection). Cell type and time point are not known. CDR3s include the opening cysteine and the closing phenylalanine or tryptophan. Each record gives: D gene, clone size, J gene, V gene, CDR3 protein, CDR3 DNA. D genes are given only for firm matches. Size tells how often a clone was seen (once, few, many) or the class of an expanded clone, and some rows leave it out.

>NA|NA|TRBJ2-5|TRBV5-1
CASSHGTPATAQYF
TGCGCCAGCAGCCACGGGACACCGGCGACGGCCCAGTACTTC
>TRBD1|few|TRBJ1-2|TRBV12-3/TRBV12-4
CASSRSGRDRGADGYTF
TGTGCCAGCAGTCGCTCGGGAAGGGACAGGGGAGCGGATGGCTACACCTTC
>NA|NA|TRBJ1-6|TRBV7-9
CASSLLGPGVWNSPLHF
TGTGCCAGCAGCTTATTGGGACCGGGAGTCTGGAATTCACCCCTCCACTTT
>NA|many|TRBJ2-7|TRBV10-2
CASSTGGVYEQYF
TGCGCCAGCAGTACCGGGGGAGTGTACGAGCAGTACTTC
>TRBD1|NA|TRBJ2-3|TRBV6-6
CASSRNPSTGGFADTQYF
TGTGCCAGCAGTCGCAATCCTTCGACAGGGGGCTTCGCAGATACGCAGTATTTT
>NA|NA|TRBJ1-5|TRBV25-1
CATAGRRRQPQHF
TGTGCCACCGCCGGGAGGAGGCGTCAGCCCCAGCATTTT
>TRBD1|NA|TRBJ1-2|TRBV29-1
CSVEGDRGDSYGYTF
TGCAGCGTTGAAGGGGACAGGGGGGACTCCTATGGCTACACCTTC
>TRBD1|NA|TRBJ2-3|TRBV6-5
CASKGALFTDTQYF
TGTGCCAGCAAGGGGGCCCTTTTCACAGATACGCAGTATTTT
>TRBD2|few|TRBJ2-5|TRBV10-3
CAISGSSGRRETQYF
TGTGCCATCAGCGGGAGTAGCGGGAGAAGGGAGACCCAGTACTTC
>NA|NA|TRBJ1-1|TRBV7-2
CASSLVGAGKAFF
TGTGCCAGCAGCTTAGTGGGGGCAGGGAAAGCTTTCTTT
>TRBD1|many|TRBJ1-1|TRBV7-4
CASSLPGQGVGNTEAFF
TGTGCCAGCAGCTTACCTGGACAGGGGGTAGGGAACACTGAAGCTTTCTTT
>NA|NA|TRBJ2-5|TRBV4-1
CASSLYGAGETQYF
TGCGCCAGCAGCCTCTACGGGGCTGGAGAGACCCAGTACTTC
>TRBD1|NA|TRBJ2-7|TRBV6-5
CASRVDRESPYEQYF
TGTGCCAGCAGAGTGGACAGGGAGTCCCCCTACGAGCAGTACTTC
>NA|few|TRBJ2-1|TRBV7-8
CASSTPGLLMSSYNEQFF
TGTGCCAGCAGCACTCCGGGACTTCTTATGAGCTCCTACAATGAGCAGTTCTTC
>TRBD1|NA|TRBJ1-2|TRBV6-5
CASSYRTGGAAGYTF
TGTGCCAGCAGTTACAGAACAGGGGGCGCGGCCGGCTACACCTTC
>NA|NA|TRBJ2-1|TRBV6-2/TRBV6-3
CASSLSTPYNEQFF
TGTGCCAGCAGTTTATCGACTCCCTACAATGAGCAGTTCTTC
>NA|NA|TRBJ2-3|TRBV5-1
CASSSQGGSSTDTQYF
TGCGCCAGCAGCTCCCAGGGGGGCTCCAGCACAGATACGCAGTATTTT
>TRBD1|NA|TRBJ1-5|TRBV10-3
CAISELDRAQHF
TGTGCCATCAGTGAGTTGGACAGGGCGCAGCATTTT
>TRBD1|NA|TRBJ2-5|TRBV12-3/TRBV12-4
CASSYTQGVETQYF
TGTGCCAGCAGCTATACACAGGGGGTTGAGACCCAGTACTTC
>TRBD2|many|TRBJ2-7|TRBV20-1
CSASSLGGPLYEQYF
TGCAGTGCTAGTAGCTTGGGAGGGCCCTTATACGAGCAGTACTTC
>NA|few|TRBJ2-5|TRBV29-1
CSVMGGRIETQYF
TGCAGCGTTATGGGGGGCAGGATAGAGACCCAGTACTTC
>NA|NA|TRBJ1-1|TRBV27
CASSGRYTEAFF
TGTGCCAGCAGTGGCCGTTACACTGAAGCTTTCTTT
>NA|NA|TRBJ1-1|TRBV12-3/TRBV12-4
CASSFNRQVNTEAFF
TGTGCCAGCAGTTTTAACCGCCAAGTGAACACTGAAGCTTTCTTT
>NA|few|TRBJ1-1|TRBV10-3
CAISDSLGEAFF
TGTGCCATCAGCGACAGCCTTGGGGAGGCTTTCTTT
>NA|once|TRBJ2-3|TRBV2
CASTLPADTYTDTQYF
TGTGCCAGCACCCTACCCGCGGACACCTACACAGATACGCAGTATTTT
>TRBD2|few|TRBJ2-1|TRBV7-3
CASSQRTSGTLPGEQFF
TGTGCCAGCAGCCAAAGGACTAGCGGCACACTCCCGGGTGAGCAGTTCTTC
>TRBD2|few|TRBJ2-1|TRBV15
CATSRHRLAGDIKFF
TGTGCCACCAGCAGACACCGACTAGCGGGAGATATTAAGTTCTTC